The 32 T cell receptor beta chains given below trace back to one sample, sequenced in a study of blood T cell repertoires in COVID-19. The table came from immunoSEQ multiplex PCR; TCRdb's copy has only in-frame clones and leaves some out. Among about 280,000 clones listed, under 95% were seen once. Sample: PBMCs or T cells enriched from blood (not recorded which). The receptor source for this set is a man aged 35 to 55 who had been exposed to COVID-19.

The J gene is TRBJ2-2, the V gene TRBV20-1, with D possibly being TRBD2 (6 bases). CDR1 DFQATT and CDR2 SNEGSKA come from the germline V gene (reference sequence). V was cut by 3 bases and J by 6 bases, with 17 bases left in between. The CDR3 consists of 15 residues. CDR3: CSASRPGEISGELFF. Here the CDR3 DNA reads TGCAGTGCTAGTAGGCCGGGAGAAATTTCCGGGGAGCTGTTTTTT.

The chain carries TRBV18 and TRBJ1-5; 7 nucleotides agree with TRBD1. V gave up 4 bases and J gave up 4 bases; unmatched junction bases: 4. The CDR3 runs to 14 residues. Germline CDR1 reads KGHSH; CDR2 reads LQKENI. The CDR3 DNA reads as TGTGCCAGCTCACGTCCAGGGGGAAATCAGCCCCAGCATTTT. It codes for CASSRPGGNQPQHF. The whole variable domain, remainder taken from reference TRBV18 and TRBJ1-5, is NAGVMQNPRHLVRRRGQEARLRCSPMKGHSHVYWYRQLPEEGLKFMVYLQKENIIDESGMPKERFSAEFPKEGPSILRIQQVVRGDSAAYFCASSRPGGNQPQHFGDGTRLSIL.

The chain joins TRBV5-1 to TRBJ2-2; 7 positions agree with TRBD2. The CDR3 extends over 15 amino acids. V shed 4 bases and J 2 bases; nucleotides not matched to a gene: 5. From germline, CDR1 is SGHRS and CDR2 YFSETQ. CDR3 region: CASSGTGGNTGELFF. The CDR3 nucleotides read TGCGCCAGCAGCGGGACGGGAGGCAACACCGGGGAGCTGTTTTTT. The whole variable domain, filled in from reference TRBV5-1 and TRBJ2-2, reads KAGVTQTPRYLIKTRGQQVTLSCSPISGHRSVSWYQQTPGQGLQFLFEYFSETQRNKGNFPGRFSGRQFSNSRSEMNVSTLELGDSALYLCASSGTGGNTGELFFGEGSRLTVL.

The chain links TRBV12-5 to TRBJ1-5, with a tentative D call TRBD1 (6 bases). V lost 0 bases to trimming and J lost 1 base, with 13 bases between them. Germline assignment: CDR1 LGHNT and CDR2 FRNRAP. The CDR3 totals 17 residues. CDR3 sequence (DNA): TGTGCTAGTGGTTTGGTACTGGGGGCCCGGAGCAATCAGCCCCAGCATTTT. This encodes CASGLVLGARSNQPQHF.

V usage is TRBV5-6 and J usage is TRBJ1-4, with D unclear. Trimming removed 0 bases at V and 1 base at J, with 10 bases between. The CDR3 totals 16 residues. The germline CDR1 and CDR2 sequences are SGHDT and YYEEEE. As DNA, the CDR3 is TGTGCCAGCAGCTTGGCGGAGTTCGGAACTAATGAAAAACTGTTTTTT. Its protein product is CASSLAEFGTNEKLFF.

This chain joins TRBV28 and TRBJ1-6; D uncertain. The germline CDR1 and CDR2 sequences are MDHEN and SYDVKM. V was trimmed by 2 bases and J by 6 bases, leaving 17 bases between them. The length of the CDR3 is 17 residues. The CDR3 region is CASSLLVAGGSNSPLHF. DNA for the CDR3: TGTGCCAGCAGTTTACTCGTTGCGGGTGGGAGTAATTCACCCCTCCACTTT.

The rearrangement joins TRBV6-1 to TRBJ2-3; no clear D gene. Trimming took 3 bases from V and 0 from J, leaving 19 bases between them. In germline, CDR1 is MNHNS, CDR2 SASEGT. This CDR3 contains 18 residues. The CDR3 DNA follows: TGTGCCAGCAGTGAGGGCGACGCGACAAGAATAAGCACAGATACGCAGTATTTT. Its translation: CASSEGDATRISTDTQYF.

This chain links TRBV29-1 with TRBJ1-1; 9 positions match TRBD1. Looked up from germline, CDR1 is SQVTM and CDR2 is ANQGSEA. The V and J ends lost 0 bases and 5 bases, in that order; junction bases with no gene match: 1. The CDR3 spans 13 residues. CDR3 DNA: TGCAGCGTTGAAGAGACAGGGGGGACTGAAGCTTTCTTT. Protein product: CSVEETGGTEAFF.

The chain recombines TRBV15 with TRBJ2-5; D is ambiguous. The V end was cut by 4 bases, the J end by 3 bases, with 9 bases between. Germline V lookup: CDR1 LNHNV, CDR2 YYDKDF (reference sequence). This CDR3 has 13 residues. The CDR3 is CATSNRKEETQYF. In nucleotides, the CDR3 is TGTGCCACCAGCAATAGAAAAGAAGAGACCCAGTACTTC. Full variable domain (outside the CDR3, taken from reference TRBV15 and TRBJ2-5): DAMVIQNPRYQVTQFGKPVTLSCSQTLNHNVMYWYQQKSSQAPKLLFHYYDKDFNNEADTPDNFQSRRPNTSFCFLDIRSPGLGDTAMYLCATSNRKEETQYFGPGTRLLVL.

The CDR3 DNA follows: TGTGCCAGCAGTTCTAATTCGCTAGCGGGAGTGAACATTCAGTACTTC. Translating gives CASSSNSLAGVNIQYF. This rearrangement joins TRBV6-2 or TRBV6-3 to TRBJ2-4; the match to TRBD2 covers 10 bases. Unmatched junction bases numbered 10, after V lost 4 bases and J lost 7 bases. The CDR3 sequence is 16 residues long. Germline V gene lookup returns CDR1 MNHEY and CDR2 SVGEGT.

V and J are TRBV19 and TRBJ1-6; no firm D call. This CDR3 is 12 amino acids long. V lost 1 base and J 8 bases, leaving 3 bases between the germline ends. Germline V gene data show CDR1 as LNHDA and CDR2 as SQIVND (reference sequence). CDR3 DNA sequence: TGTGCCAGTAGTATAGCTGATTCACCCCTCCACTTT. As protein: CASSIADSPLHF.

The gene calls are TRBV5-4 and TRBJ2-1; D not resolved. The CDR3 covers 12 residues. Trimming shortened V by 3 bases and J by 9 bases, and 10 bases separated the two germline ends. The germline V gene has CDR1 SGHNT and CDR2 YYREEE (reference sequence). The CDR3 nucleotides read TGTGCCAGCAGCTCCGGTTTTGCTGAGCAGTTCTTC. The encoded protein is CASSSGFAEQFF.

The V gene is TRBV5-1, the J gene TRBJ2-2; D is ambiguous. Deletions cut 0 bases from V and 2 bases from J, with 14 bases between. Germline-derived CDR1 and CDR2 are SGHRS and YFSETQ. CDR3 length equals 17 residues. CDR3 amino acids: CASSLAFNSYNTGELFF. In nucleotides, the CDR3 is TGCGCCAGCAGCTTGGCCTTTAATAGCTACAACACCGGGGAGCTGTTTTTT. Using reference TRBV5-1 and TRBJ2-2 for the parts outside the CDR3, the full variable domain is KAGVTQTPRYLIKTRGQQVTLSCSPISGHRSVSWYQQTPGQGLQFLFEYFSETQRNKGNFPGRFSGRQFSNSRSEMNVSTLELGDSALYLCASSLAFNSYNTGELFFGEGSRLTVL.

The chain recombines TRBV19 with TRBJ1-2; 10 positions agree with TRBD1. Losses at the gene ends were 7 bases for V and 7 bases for J; bases not matched to a gene: 6. Germline assignment: CDR1 LNHDA and CDR2 SQIVND (reference sequence). The CDR3 contains 13 residues. The CDR3 region is CASIPGQGFGYTF. CDR3 coding DNA: TGTGCCAGTATCCCGGGACAGGGGTTTGGCTACACCTTC.

The gene calls are TRBV20-1 and TRBJ2-3; 9 bases agree with TRBD1. The V gene end was trimmed by 6 bases and the J gene end by 14 bases; junction bases not matched to a gene: 6. The CDR3 is 10 residues long. Germline V gene sequence: CDR1 DFQATT, CDR2 SNEGSKA (reference sequence). The CDR3 loop is CSAGDREMYF. As DNA, the CDR3 is TGCAGTGCGGGGGACAGGGAAATGTATTTT.

This clone appeared a single time. The chain is built from TRBV5-6 and TRBJ2-1; TRBD1 matches at 9 bases. J lost 9 bases, V lost 4 bases, and 8 bases had no gene match. The CDR3 extends over 14 amino acids. Looked up from germline, CDR1 is SGHDT and CDR2 is YYEEEE. The chain's CDR3 is CASSAGQGYGEQFF. In DNA, the CDR3 is TGTGCCAGCAGCGCCGGACAGGGGTATGGTGAGCAGTTCTTC.

The chain has TRBV7-8 and TRBJ2-7; 13 nucleotides align to TRBD2. The CDR3 runs to 19 residues. Germline CDR1 and CDR2: SGHVS and FQNEAQ. V lost 3 bases to trimming and J lost 7 bases; unmatched junction nucleotides: 18. The CDR3 protein is CASSFSRGGTSGTRKEQYF. CDR3 bases: TGTGCCAGCAGCTTTTCTAGAGGGGGGACTAGCGGGACGAGAAAAGAGCAGTACTTC.

The V call is TRBV27, the J call TRBJ2-5, with a weak D call TRBD1 (6 bases). CDR3 length equals 17 residues. Germline loops: CDR1 MNHEY, CDR2 SMNVEV (reference sequence). Trimming took 5 bases from V and 5 from J, leaving 24 bases between them. In DNA, the CDR3 is TGTGCCAGCAGTCGGACGACAGGCCTCGATCCTTTGGAGACCCAGTACTTC. Translating it yields CASSRTTGLDPLETQYF.

This clone is a singleton in its sample. V and J are TRBV4-1 and TRBJ1-1; the D gene is possibly TRBD1 (6 bases). CDR3 length: 15 residues. Trimming took off 2 bases at V and 10 bases at J, with 20 bases between the two ends. From germline, CDR1 is MGHRA and CDR2 YSYEKL. Written as DNA, the CDR3 is TGCGCCAGCAGCCAACTGTCGGGGGGCATGTTCGGAGCTTTCTTT. As protein: CASSQLSGGMFGAFF.

As DNA, the CDR3 is TGTGCCACCAGTGAGACAGGGGAAACTGAAGCTTTCTTT. Amino acids: CATSETGETEAFF. The chain joins TRBV24-1 to TRBJ1-1; 8 nucleotides line up with TRBD1. V gave up 4 bases and J gave up 5 bases; unmatched junction bases: 2. The CDR3 consists of 13 residues. CDR1 and CDR2 (germline): KGHDR, SFDVKD.

This clone was detected a few times. This sequence joins TRBV28 and TRBJ2-3; 7 positions agree with TRBD2. The CDR3 totals 15 residues. Trimming removed 3 bases from V and 3 bases from J; junction bases left unmatched: 6. The germline V gene encodes CDR1 MDHEN and CDR2 SYDVKM. In DNA, the CDR3 is TGTGCCAGCAGTTTTCTAGCGGAGGGGACAGATACGCAGTATTTT. It is translated as CASSFLAEGTDTQYF.

This chain links TRBV19 with TRBJ1-5; D remains unclear. The CDR3 loop spans 15 amino acids. The germline CDR1 and CDR2 sequences are LNHDA and SQIVND (reference sequence). V shed 3 bases and J shed 7 bases, with 16 bases lying between them. The CDR3 DNA is TGTGCCAGTAGTATCTCGTTGGGAGGGCCCCAGCCCCAGCATTTT. Protein product: CASSISLGGPQPQHF. The full variable domain, rest sourced from reference TRBV19 and TRBJ1-5, is DGGITQSPKYLFRKEGQNVTLSCEQNLNHDAMYWYRQDPGQGLRLIYYSQIVNDFQKGDIAEGYSVSREKKESFPLTVTSAQKNPTAFYLCASSISLGGPQPQHFGDGTRLSIL.

This chain connects TRBV7-6 to TRBJ1-1; 7 positions agree with TRBD1. Germline CDR1 reads SGHVS; CDR2 reads FNYEAQ. The CDR3 loop spans 14 amino acids. Trimming cost V 6 bases and J 4 bases; bases outside gene matches: 8. This chain's CDR3 is CASRSTGRSTEAFF. CDR3 nucleotides: TGTGCCAGCAGGTCGACAGGGAGAAGCACTGAAGCTTTCTTT.

This sequence joins TRBV11-2 and TRBJ1-5; weak D call: TRBD1 (6 bases). In germline, CDR1 is SGHAT, CDR2 FQNNGV. V was trimmed by 0 bases and J by 2 bases, leaving 8 bases between them. This CDR3 contains 15 residues. The CDR3 DNA sequence: TGTGCCAGCAGCTTAGAAGGGGGGGGCAATCAGCCCCAGCATTTT. This sequence encodes CASSLEGGGNQPQHF.

The chain recombines TRBV6-6 with TRBJ2-1; 10 bases align to TRBD2. J was trimmed by 0 bases and V by 2 bases; bases with no gene match: 1. Germline V gives CDR1 MNHNY, CDR2 SVGAGI (reference sequence). The CDR3 totals 16 residues. The CDR3 region is CASSYPSGGSYNEQFF. The CDR3 nucleotides read TGTGCCAGCAGTTACCCTAGCGGGGGCTCCTACAATGAGCAGTTCTTC.

The rearrangement uses TRBV30 and TRBJ2-2; 9 bases are a match to TRBD2. CDR1 and CDR2 from the germline V gene are GTSNPN and SVGIG (reference sequence). The V segment lost 0 bases and the J segment 4 bases; nucleotides outside the gene matches: 6. There are 16 residues in the CDR3. The CDR3 loop reads CAWSVYAGGFTGELFF. The CDR3 DNA reads as TGTGCCTGGAGTGTATACGCGGGAGGGTTCACCGGGGAGCTGTTTTTT.

The chain combines TRBV6-5 with TRBJ2-7; the match to TRBD2 covers 12 bases. Trimming at V came to 6 bases and at J to 1 base, leaving 4 bases not matched to a gene. CDR3 length equals 15 residues. Germline CDR1 MNHEY, CDR2 SVGAGI. CDR3 sequence reads: CASSRLAGESYEQYF. In DNA, the CDR3 is TGTGCCAGCAGCAGACTAGCGGGAGAATCCTACGAGCAGTACTTC.

J is TRBJ2-3 and V is TRBV29-1; possibly TRBD2 for D (6 bases). The CDR3 loop spans 13 amino acids. Germline V gives CDR1 SQVTM, CDR2 ANQGSEA. V lost 5 bases to trimming and J lost 3 bases, with 12 bases between them. The CDR3 loop is CSVTREGTDTQYF. In DNA form, the CDR3 reads TGCAGCGTTACGCGGGAAGGAACAGATACGCAGTATTTT.

This chain links TRBV5-1 with TRBJ2-7; TRBD1 agrees at 7 bases. Unmatched junction bases numbered 8, after V lost 2 bases and J lost 6 bases. The V gene's germline CDR1 is SGHRS and CDR2 YFSETQ. The length of the CDR3 is 14 residues. CDR3 bases: TGCGCCAGCAGCTTATCGGTCCGGGACAGCGAGCAGTACTTC. Its protein product is CASSLSVRDSEQYF. The variable domain in full, completed from reference TRBV5-1 and TRBJ2-7, reads KAGVTQTPRYLIKTRGQQVTLSCSPISGHRSVSWYQQTPGQGLQFLFEYFSETQRNKGNFPGRFSGRQFSNSRSEMNVSTLELGDSALYLCASSLSVRDSEQYFGPGTRLTVT.

CDR3 bases: TGTGCCAGCAGTCTACCCAGACAGGGTAATTCACCCCTCCACTTT. It translates to CASSLPRQGNSPLHF. V is TRBV28 and J is TRBJ1-6; 7 bases are shared with TRBD1. The V gene's germline CDR1 is MDHEN and CDR2 SYDVKM. The CDR3 totals 15 residues. Germline trimming cut 5 bases from V and 6 bases from J; bases unmatched to any gene: 7.

J is TRBJ1-3 and V is TRBV19, with TRBD1 matching over 8 bases. The CDR3 has 13 amino acids. Germline V CDR1 and CDR2: LNHDA, SQIVND (reference sequence). The junction had 9 bases not matched to a gene; V was cut back by 10 bases and J by 7 bases. The CDR3 is CATSGTGRNTIYF. In DNA form, the CDR3 reads TGTGCCACCTCCGGGACAGGAAGGAACACCATATATTTT.

The chain joins TRBV19 to TRBJ1-2; TRBD1 agrees at 9 bases. Per the germline V gene, CDR1 is LNHDA and CDR2 is SQIVND (reference sequence). Trimming took 4 bases from V and 8 from J; bases not matched to a gene: 8. This CDR3 region has 14 residues. The CDR3 nucleotides read TGTGCCAGTAGTACCCAACAGGGGGCAGGCGGCTACACCTTC. Translated: CASSTQQGAGGYTF.